These T cell receptor beta chains were read from a single sample in a study of T-cell memory formation after mild COVID-19. TCRdb reanalysed the 5' RACE reads using MiXCR and keeps one entry per CDR3 protein. The sample consists of about 210,000 distinct CDR3 sequences, around 30% of them appearing once. Sequencing was performed on PBMCs or a T cell subset sorted from them (not recorded which). These receptors all stem from an adult woman who had mild COVID-19 (a few samples of this study predate the infection). Cell type and time point are not known. CDR3s include the opening cysteine and the closing phenylalanine or tryptophan. D genes are given only for firm matches. Clone size is given for some rows only: seen once, a few or many times, or a class if the clone is expanded.

size	J	D	V	CDR3	DNA
.	TRBJ2-1	TRBD2	TRBV3-1	CASRNGASGVPSNEQFF	TGTGCCAGCAGGAATGGGGCTAGCGGGGTCCCTTCCAATGAGCAGTTCTTC
few	TRBJ2-3	.	TRBV15	CATSRDLVKTDTQYF	TGTGCCACCAGCAGAGATCTGGTGAAAACAGATACGCAGTATTTT
few	TRBJ2-6	TRBD1	TRBV18	CASSPRPGTGGSGANVLTF	TGTGCCAGCTCACCCCGCCCCGGGACAGGGGGCTCTGGGGCCAACGTCCTGACTTTC
.	TRBJ1-2	.	TRBV13	CASSLGRDIRAANYGYTF	TGTGCCAGCAGCTTAGGCCGTGATATCCGGGCGGCTAACTATGGCTACACCTTC
few	TRBJ2-3	TRBD2	TRBV20-1	CSATRTSGSTDTQYF	TGCAGTGCTACCCGGACTAGCGGGAGCACAGATACGCAGTATTTT
.	TRBJ2-3	.	TRBV6-6	CASRGDPTDTQYF	TGTGCCAGCCGCGGGGACCCCACAGATACGCAGTATTTT
few	TRBJ2-3	TRBD2	TRBV7-9	CASNGYRDSGRRESTDTQYF	TGTGCCAGCAACGGTTACCGGGATAGCGGGAGAAGAGAGAGCACAGATACGCAGTATTTT
few	TRBJ2-2	.	TRBV7-3	CASSQEGAKGELFF	TGTGCCAGCAGCCAGGAGGGGGCGAAAGGGGAGCTGTTTTTT
.	TRBJ2-7	.	TRBV7-9	CASSSDVASYEQYF	TGTGCCAGCAGCTCAGACGTCGCCTCCTACGAGCAGTACTTC
.	TRBJ1-4	TRBD1	TRBV11-3	CASSLAVGQDLGDNEKLFF	TGTGCCAGCAGCTTAGCCGTGGGACAGGACCTCGGGGATAATGAAAAACTGTTTTTT
.	TRBJ1-1	.	TRBV7-2	CASGKTDYTEAFF	TGTGCCAGCGGCAAGACAGACTACACTGAAGCTTTCTTT
.	TRBJ2-7	.	TRBV20-1	CSARGYLSYEQYF	TGCAGTGCTAGAGGGTACCTTAGCTACGAGCAGTACTTC
few	TRBJ1-1	.	TRBV24-1	CAIELRAVNTEAFF	TGTGCCATCGAGTTACGGGCAGTGAACACTGAAGCTTTCTTT
many	TRBJ2-5	TRBD1	TRBV29-1	CSAARDRGDQETQYF	TGCAGCGCCGCGAGGGACAGGGGGGACCAAGAGACCCAGTACTTC
.	TRBJ2-1	.	TRBV12-3/TRBV12-4	CASSLRAEKQFF	TGTGCCAGCAGTTTACGGGCAGAGAAGCAGTTCTTC
.	TRBJ1-1	.	TRBV11-2	CASSARTWRAEAFF	TGTGCCAGCAGCGCCCGGACCTGGAGGGCTGAAGCTTTCTTT
few	TRBJ1-3	.	TRBV18	CASSPTESGNTIYF	TGTGCCAGCTCACCAACCGAATCTGGAAACACCATATATTTT
.	TRBJ2-1	TRBD2	TRBV24-1	CATSDLGGSSYNEQFF	TGTGCCACCAGTGATTTGGGCGGGAGCTCCTACAATGAGCAGTTCTTC
few	TRBJ2-7	TRBD1	TRBV6-5	CASSYGQGVYEQYF	TGTGCCAGCAGTTATGGACAGGGGGTCTACGAGCAGTACTTC
.	TRBJ2-7	TRBD2	TRBV7-2	CASSSLAGYEQYF	TGTGCCAGCAGCTCTCTAGCGGGCTACGAGCAGTACTTC
.	TRBJ1-5	.	TRBV20-1	CSARVPQDSNQPQHF	TGCAGTGCTAGAGTCCCGCAGGATTCGAATCAGCCCCAGCATTTT
.	TRBJ2-3	TRBD1	TRBV12-3/TRBV12-4	CASRLDRGTDTQYF	TGTGCCAGCAGACTGGACAGGGGAACAGATACGCAGTATTTT
few	TRBJ2-1	.	TRBV20-1	CSASLPSYPAYEQFF	TGCAGTGCTAGCCTTCCTTCCTACCCGGCGTATGAGCAGTTCTTC
.	TRBJ2-7	.	TRBV9	CASSFRDGGYEQYF	TGTGCCAGCAGCTTCCGGGACGGGGGCTACGAGCAGTACTTC
few	TRBJ2-7	.	TRBV7-8	CASSSTFLGAYEQYF	TGTGCCAGCAGCTCAACCTTCCTGGGCGCCTACGAGCAGTACTTC
.	TRBJ2-1	TRBD2	TRBV11-2	CASSLASGGVNEQFF	TGTGCCAGCAGCTTAGCTAGCGGGGGTGTGAATGAGCAGTTCTTC
.	TRBJ2-7	.	TRBV7-2	CASSLDLVYEQYF	TGTGCCAGCAGCTTAGACTTGGTCTACGAGCAGTACTTC
few	TRBJ1-6	.	TRBV7-2	CASSSPRARWALHF	TGTGCCAGCAGCTCCCCTAGAGCGCGGTGGGCCCTCCACTTT
.	TRBJ2-2	TRBD1	TRBV5-1	CASSRLPGQGITGELFF	TGCGCCAGCAGCCGGCTCCCGGGACAGGGGATAACCGGGGAGCTGTTTTTT
.	TRBJ2-7	TRBD2	TRBV20-1	CSALPTSGRVGEQYF	TGCAGTGCCCTACCTACTAGCGGGAGGGTCGGCGAGCAGTACTTC
.	TRBJ1-1	.	TRBV24-1	CATSSGPPTEAFF	TGTGCCACCAGCTCAGGACCCCCCACTGAAGCTTTCTTT